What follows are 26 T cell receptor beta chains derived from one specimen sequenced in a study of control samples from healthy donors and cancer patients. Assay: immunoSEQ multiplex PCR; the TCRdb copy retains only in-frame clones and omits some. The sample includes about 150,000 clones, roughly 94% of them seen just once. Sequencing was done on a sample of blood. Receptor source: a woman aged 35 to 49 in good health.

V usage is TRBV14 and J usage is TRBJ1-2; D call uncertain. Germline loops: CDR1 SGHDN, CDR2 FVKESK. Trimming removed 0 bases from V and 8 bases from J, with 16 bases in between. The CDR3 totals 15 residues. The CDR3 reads CASSQDRIGGSGYTF. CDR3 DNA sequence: TGTGCCAGCAGCCAAGATCGGATAGGAGGGTCCGGCTACACCTTC.

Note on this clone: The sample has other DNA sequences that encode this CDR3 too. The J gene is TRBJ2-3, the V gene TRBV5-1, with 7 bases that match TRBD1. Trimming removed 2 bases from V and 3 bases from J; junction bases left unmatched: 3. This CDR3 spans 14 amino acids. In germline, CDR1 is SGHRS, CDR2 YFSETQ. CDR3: CASSLGTATDTQYF. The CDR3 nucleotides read TGCGCCAGCAGCTTAGGGACAGCTACAGATACGCAGTATTTT.

CDR3 amino acids: CASTPQGAMNTEAFF. The CDR3 DNA reads as TGTGCCAGCACCCCTCAGGGGGCCATGAACACTGAAGCTTTCTTT. The genes are TRBV6-5 and TRBJ1-1; 8 positions match TRBD1. Germline-derived CDR1 and CDR2 are MNHEY and SVGAGI. The V and J ends lost 7 bases and 0 bases, in that order; junction bases with no gene match: 7. This CDR3 has 15 amino acids.

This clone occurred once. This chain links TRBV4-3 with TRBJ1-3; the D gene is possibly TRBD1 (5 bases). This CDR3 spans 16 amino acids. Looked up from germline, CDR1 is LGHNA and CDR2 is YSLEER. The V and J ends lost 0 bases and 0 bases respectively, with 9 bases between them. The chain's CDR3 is CASSQDRDYSGNTIYF. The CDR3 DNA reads TGCGCCAGCAGCCAAGATCGGGACTACTCTGGAAACACCATATATTTT.

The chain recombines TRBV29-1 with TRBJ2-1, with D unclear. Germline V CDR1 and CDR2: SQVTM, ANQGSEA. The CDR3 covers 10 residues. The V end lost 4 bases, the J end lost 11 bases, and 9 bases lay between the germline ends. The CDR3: CSVAGNQQFF. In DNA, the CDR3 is TGCAGCGTTGCCGGTAATCAGCAGTTCTTC.

This CDR3 reads CASSVGPSSIRNTGELFF. The DNA for the CDR3 is TGTGCCAGCAGCGTAGGCCCTTCGTCTATAAGGAACACCGGGGAGCTGTTTTTT. The J gene is TRBJ2-2, the V gene TRBV9; unclear D gene. Germline V gives CDR1 SGDLS, CDR2 YYNGEE. The CDR3 covers 18 residues. The V and J ends lost 0 bases and 1 base respectively, with 16 bases between them.

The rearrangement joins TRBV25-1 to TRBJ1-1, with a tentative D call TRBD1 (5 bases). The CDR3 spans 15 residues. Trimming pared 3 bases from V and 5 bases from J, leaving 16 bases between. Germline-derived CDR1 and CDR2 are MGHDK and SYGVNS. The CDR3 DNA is TGTGCCAGCAGTGATAGTCCAGGGAGAGATACTGAAGCTTTCTTT. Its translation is CASSDSPGRDTEAFF.

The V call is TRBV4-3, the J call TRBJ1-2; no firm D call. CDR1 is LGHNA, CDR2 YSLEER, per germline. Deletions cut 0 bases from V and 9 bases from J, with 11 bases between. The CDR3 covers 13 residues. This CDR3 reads CASSQDIGFSYTF. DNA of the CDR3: TGCGCCAGCAGCCAAGATATTGGGTTTAGCTACACCTTC.

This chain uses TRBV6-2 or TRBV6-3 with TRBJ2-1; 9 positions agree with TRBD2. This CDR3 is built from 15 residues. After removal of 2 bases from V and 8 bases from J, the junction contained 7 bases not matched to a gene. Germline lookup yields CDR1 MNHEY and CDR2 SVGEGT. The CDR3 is CASSYLGGGADEQFF. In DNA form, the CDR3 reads TGTGCCAGCAGTTACCTTGGCGGGGGGGCTGATGAGCAGTTCTTC.

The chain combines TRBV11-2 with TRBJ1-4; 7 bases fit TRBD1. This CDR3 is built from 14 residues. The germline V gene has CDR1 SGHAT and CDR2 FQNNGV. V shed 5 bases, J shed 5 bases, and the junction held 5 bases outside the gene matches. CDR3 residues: CASSGDSLNEKLFF. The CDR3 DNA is TGTGCCAGCAGCGGGGACAGCCTCAATGAAAAACTGTTTTTT.

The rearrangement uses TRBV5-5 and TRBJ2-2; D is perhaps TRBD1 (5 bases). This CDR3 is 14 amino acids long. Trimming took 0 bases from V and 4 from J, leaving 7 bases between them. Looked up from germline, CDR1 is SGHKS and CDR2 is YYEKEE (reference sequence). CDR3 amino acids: CASSLVQGTGELFF. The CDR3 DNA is TGTGCCAGCAGCTTGGTGCAGGGCACCGGGGAGCTGTTTTTT. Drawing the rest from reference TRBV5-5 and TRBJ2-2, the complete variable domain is DAGVTQSPTHLIKTRGQQVTLRCSPISGHKSVSWYQQVLGQGPQFIFQYYEKEERGRGNFPDRFSARQFPNYSSELNVNALLLGDSALYLCASSLVQGTGELFFGEGSRLTVL.

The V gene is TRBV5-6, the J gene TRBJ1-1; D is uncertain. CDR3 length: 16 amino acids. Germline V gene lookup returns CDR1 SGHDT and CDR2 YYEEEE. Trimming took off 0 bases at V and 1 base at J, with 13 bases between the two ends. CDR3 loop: CASSLDGGFPNTEAFF. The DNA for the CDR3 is TGTGCCAGCAGCTTGGATGGAGGGTTTCCGAACACTGAAGCTTTCTTT.

The DNA of the CDR3 is TGTGCCAGCAGTCCAGCGGGGGTGACCTACGAGCAGTACTTC. Translating gives CASSPAGVTYEQYF. V is TRBV9 and J is TRBJ2-7, with 8 nucleotides matching TRBD2. V lost 5 bases and J lost 2; bases outside the gene matches: 6. This CDR3 spans 14 amino acids. The germline V gene has CDR1 SGDLS and CDR2 YYNGEE.

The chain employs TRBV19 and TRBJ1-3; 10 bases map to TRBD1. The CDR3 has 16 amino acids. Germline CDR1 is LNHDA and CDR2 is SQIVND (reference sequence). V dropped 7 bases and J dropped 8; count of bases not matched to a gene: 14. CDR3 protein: CASTYQAGTGDYTIYF. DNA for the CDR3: TGTGCCAGTACCTACCAGGCCGGGACAGGGGATTACACCATATATTTT. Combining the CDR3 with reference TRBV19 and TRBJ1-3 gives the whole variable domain DGGITQSPKYLFRKEGQNVTLSCEQNLNHDAMYWYRQDPGQGLRLIYYSQIVNDFQKGDIAEGYSVSREKKESFPLTVTSAQKNPTAFYLCASTYQAGTGDYTIYFGEGSWLTVV.

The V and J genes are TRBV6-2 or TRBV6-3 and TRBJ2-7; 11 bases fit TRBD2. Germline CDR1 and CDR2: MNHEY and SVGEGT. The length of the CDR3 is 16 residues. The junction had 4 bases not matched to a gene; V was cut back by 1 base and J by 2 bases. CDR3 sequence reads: CASSYLGTSGAYEQYF. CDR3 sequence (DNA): TGTGCCAGCAGTTACTTGGGGACTAGCGGAGCCTACGAGCAGTACTTC.

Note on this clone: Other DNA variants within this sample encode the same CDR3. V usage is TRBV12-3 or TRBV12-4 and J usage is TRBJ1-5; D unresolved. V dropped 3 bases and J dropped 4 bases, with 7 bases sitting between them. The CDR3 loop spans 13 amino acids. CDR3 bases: TGTGCCAGCAGTTTCGGAGGGAATCAGCCCCAGCATTTT. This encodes CASSFGGNQPQHF.

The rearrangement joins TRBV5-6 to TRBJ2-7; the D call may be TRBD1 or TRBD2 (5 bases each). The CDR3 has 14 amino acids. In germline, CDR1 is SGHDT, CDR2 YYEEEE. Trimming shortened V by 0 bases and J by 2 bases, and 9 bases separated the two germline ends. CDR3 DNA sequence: TGTGCCAGCAGCTTGGGGGGGTTGCCCTACGAGCAGTACTTC. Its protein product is CASSLGGLPYEQYF.

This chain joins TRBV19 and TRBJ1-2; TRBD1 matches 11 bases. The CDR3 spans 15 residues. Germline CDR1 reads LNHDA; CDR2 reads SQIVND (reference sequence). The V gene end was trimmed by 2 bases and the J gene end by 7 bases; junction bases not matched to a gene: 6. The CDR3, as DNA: TGTGCCAGTAGTATAAGAGGACAGGGGGCGTTTGGCTACACCTTC. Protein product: CASSIRGQGAFGYTF. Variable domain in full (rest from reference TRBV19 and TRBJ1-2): DGGITQSPKYLFRKEGQNVTLSCEQNLNHDAMYWYRQDPGQGLRLIYYSQIVNDFQKGDIAEGYSVSREKKESFPLTVTSAQKNPTAFYLCASSIRGQGAFGYTFGSGTRLTVV.

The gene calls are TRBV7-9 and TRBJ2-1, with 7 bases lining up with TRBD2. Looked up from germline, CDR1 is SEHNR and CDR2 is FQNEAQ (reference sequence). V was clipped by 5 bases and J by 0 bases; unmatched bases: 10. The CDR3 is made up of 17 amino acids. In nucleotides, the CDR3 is TGTGCCAGCAGCCCTCCCGAAGCGGGGAGCTCCTACAATGAGCAGTTCTTC. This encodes CASSPPEAGSSYNEQFF.

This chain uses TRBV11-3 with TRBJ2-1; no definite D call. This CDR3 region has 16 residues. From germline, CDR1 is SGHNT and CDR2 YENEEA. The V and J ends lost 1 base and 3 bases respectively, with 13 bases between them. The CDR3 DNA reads TGTGCCAGCAGCTTAGGGGATGGCGGCAGCTACAATGAGCAGTTCTTC. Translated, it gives CASSLGDGGSYNEQFF.

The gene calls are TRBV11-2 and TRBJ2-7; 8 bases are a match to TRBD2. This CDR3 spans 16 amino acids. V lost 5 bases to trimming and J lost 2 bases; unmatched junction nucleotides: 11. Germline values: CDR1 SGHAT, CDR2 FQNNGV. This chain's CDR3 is CASSDRGLAGPYEQYF. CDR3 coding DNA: TGTGCCAGCAGCGACCGAGGTTTAGCGGGGCCCTACGAGCAGTACTTC.

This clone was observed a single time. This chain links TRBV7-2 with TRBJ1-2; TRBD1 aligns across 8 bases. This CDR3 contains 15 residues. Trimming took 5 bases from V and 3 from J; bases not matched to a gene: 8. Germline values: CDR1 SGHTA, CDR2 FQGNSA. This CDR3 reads CASSGQTGDHYGYTF. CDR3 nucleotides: TGTGCCAGCAGCGGCCAGACAGGGGACCACTATGGCTACACCTTC.

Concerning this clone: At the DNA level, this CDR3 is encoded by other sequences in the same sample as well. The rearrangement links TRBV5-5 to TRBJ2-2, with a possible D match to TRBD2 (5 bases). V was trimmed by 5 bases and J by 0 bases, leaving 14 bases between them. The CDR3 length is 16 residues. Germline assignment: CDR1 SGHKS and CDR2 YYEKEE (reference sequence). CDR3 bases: TGTGCCAGCAGTCGAGCGGCGGTGTCGAACACCGGGGAGCTGTTTTTT. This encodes CASSRAAVSNTGELFF.

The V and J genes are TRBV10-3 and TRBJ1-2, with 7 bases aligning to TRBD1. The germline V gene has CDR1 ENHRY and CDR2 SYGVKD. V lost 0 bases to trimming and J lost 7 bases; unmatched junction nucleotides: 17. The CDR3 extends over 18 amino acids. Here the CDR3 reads CAISESGGRDSEGFGYTF. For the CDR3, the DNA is TGTGCCATCAGTGAGTCTGGAGGAAGGGACAGCGAAGGTTTTGGCTACACCTTC.

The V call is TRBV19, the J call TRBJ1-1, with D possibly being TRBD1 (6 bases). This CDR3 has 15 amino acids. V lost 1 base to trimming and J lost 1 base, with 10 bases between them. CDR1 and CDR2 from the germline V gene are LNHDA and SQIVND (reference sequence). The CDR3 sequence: CASSIGYRENTEAFF. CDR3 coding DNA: TGTGCCAGTAGTATAGGTTACAGGGAGAACACTGAAGCTTTCTTT.

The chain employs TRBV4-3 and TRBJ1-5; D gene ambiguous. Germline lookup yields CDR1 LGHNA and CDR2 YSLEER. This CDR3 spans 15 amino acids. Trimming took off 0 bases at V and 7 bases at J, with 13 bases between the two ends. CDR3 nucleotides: TGCGCCAGCAGCCAAGAGGGCGGGGTAGACCAGCCCCAGCATTTT. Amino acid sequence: CASSQEGGVDQPQHF.